Listed below are T cell receptor beta chains from one sample, sequenced in a study of T cells in localized non-small cell lung cancer. Libraries were prepared by immunoSEQ multiplex PCR; TCRdb keeps only in-frame clonotypes and omits some of them. This table holds roughly 2,400 clones, roughly 25% found once. The sequencing here drew on lung tumor tissue, taken before any cancer treatment. These receptors were collected from a male donor older than 55 with stage III squamous cell lung carcinoma. The CDR3 runs from the conserved cysteine through the conserved F or W. Fields, in order: clone size, CDR3 length, D gene, J gene, V gene, CDR3 DNA, CDR3 protein. The D gene is left open where the match is weak. Where a row states a size, it is once, few, many or the class of an expanded clone; other rows omit it.

clone_size: NA
cdr3_length: 15
d_call: NA
j_call: TRBJ1-1
v_call: TRBV5-1
cdr3_nt: TGCGCCAGCAGCCCGAGGGGGACCGAGAACACTGAAGCTTTCTTT
cdr3_aa: CASSPRGTENTEAFF

clone_size: NA
cdr3_length: 15
d_call: NA
j_call: TRBJ2-3
v_call: TRBV5-1
cdr3_nt: TGCGCCAGCAGCTTGTATGGCGGGGTGTCGGATACGCAGTATTTT
cdr3_aa: CASSLYGGVSDTQYF

clone_size: NA
cdr3_length: 17
d_call: NA
j_call: TRBJ1-5
v_call: TRBV9
cdr3_nt: TGTGCCAGCAGCGTAGAGGGGGGTAGGCGGGGCAATCAGCCCCAGCATTTT
cdr3_aa: CASSVEGGRRGNQPQHF

clone_size: few
cdr3_length: 16
d_call: NA
j_call: TRBJ2-6
v_call: TRBV28
cdr3_nt: TGTGCCAGCAGTTCCCAGGGGAGCTCTGGGGCCAACGTCCTGACTTTC
cdr3_aa: CASSSQGSSGANVLTF

clone_size: NA
cdr3_length: 19
d_call: TRBD2
j_call: TRBJ2-1
v_call: TRBV11-3
cdr3_nt: TGTGCCAGCAGCTCCCTGTGGGGGACTAGCGGGAGCTCCTACAATGAGCAGTTCTTC
cdr3_aa: CASSSLWGTSGSSYNEQFF

clone_size: NA
cdr3_length: 13
d_call: NA
j_call: TRBJ2-3
v_call: TRBV18
cdr3_nt: TGTGCCAGCTCACCCCCTGTAACAGATACGCAGTATTTT
cdr3_aa: CASSPPVTDTQYF

clone_size: NA
cdr3_length: 15
d_call: TRBD2
j_call: TRBJ2-7
v_call: TRBV9
cdr3_nt: TGTGCCAGCAGTGAAGAGCGGGGCAGCTCCTACGAGCAGTACTTC
cdr3_aa: CASSEERGSSYEQYF

clone_size: NA
cdr3_length: 13
d_call: NA
j_call: TRBJ2-5
v_call: TRBV30
cdr3_nt: TGTGCCTGGAGTGTATATACGGTGGAGACCCAGTACTTC
cdr3_aa: CAWSVYTVETQYF

clone_size: NA
cdr3_length: 15
d_call: NA
j_call: TRBJ2-1
v_call: TRBV28
cdr3_nt: TGTGCCAGCACGCCGCCCCTGCGGGCCCACAATGAGCAGTTCTTC
cdr3_aa: CASTPPLRAHNEQFF

clone_size: NA
cdr3_length: 12
d_call: NA
j_call: TRBJ2-5
v_call: TRBV14
cdr3_nt: TGTGCCAGCAGCCAAGTTTGGGAGACCCAGTACTTC
cdr3_aa: CASSQVWETQYF

clone_size: few
cdr3_length: 14
d_call: TRBD1
j_call: TRBJ2-1
v_call: TRBV19
cdr3_nt: TGTGCCAGTAGTATACCAGGGGGCAAGGATGAGCAGTTCTTC
cdr3_aa: CASSIPGGKDEQFF

clone_size: NA
cdr3_length: 16
d_call: NA
j_call: TRBJ1-3
v_call: TRBV11-3
cdr3_nt: TGTGCCAGCAGCCCCGGCGGGAATCGGGCGGGAAACACCATATATTTT
cdr3_aa: CASSPGGNRAGNTIYF

clone_size: few
cdr3_length: 13
d_call: NA
j_call: TRBJ1-1
v_call: TRBV29-1
cdr3_nt: TGCAGCGTGTGGGAAGTCACATACACTGAAGCTTTCTTT
cdr3_aa: CSVWEVTYTEAFF

clone_size: NA
cdr3_length: 12
d_call: TRBD2
j_call: TRBJ2-1
v_call: TRBV12-5
cdr3_nt: TGTGCCATAGCGGGAGTTAAAAATGAGCAGTTCTTC
cdr3_aa: CAIAGVKNEQFF

clone_size: NA
cdr3_length: 14
d_call: TRBD1
j_call: TRBJ2-7
v_call: TRBV28
cdr3_nt: TGTGCCAGCAGGAATCGGGACAGCACCCCCGAGCAGTACTTC
cdr3_aa: CASRNRDSTPEQYF

clone_size: once
cdr3_length: 14
d_call: TRBD1
j_call: TRBJ2-2
v_call: TRBV30
cdr3_nt: TGTGCCTGGGACGGGACAGGGGTTTCCGGGGAGCTGTTTTTT
cdr3_aa: CAWDGTGVSGELFF

clone_size: medium-sized
cdr3_length: 14
d_call: NA
j_call: TRBJ2-3
v_call: TRBV4-1
cdr3_nt: TGCGCCAGCAGCCAAGGACTAGGCGGAGATACGCAGTATTTT
cdr3_aa: CASSQGLGGDTQYF

clone_size: medium-sized
cdr3_length: 15
d_call: NA
j_call: TRBJ1-2
v_call: TRBV6-8
cdr3_nt: TGTGCCAGCAGTTACTCTGATCCCTTTAGCTATGGCTACACCTTC
cdr3_aa: CASSYSDPFSYGYTF

clone_size: few
cdr3_length: 17
d_call: NA
j_call: TRBJ2-1
v_call: TRBV11-3
cdr3_nt: TGTGCCAGCAGCCTTTATATTAGCCGAAGCTCCTACAATGAGCAGTTCTTC
cdr3_aa: CASSLYISRSSYNEQFF

clone_size: NA
cdr3_length: 12
d_call: NA
j_call: TRBJ1-2
v_call: TRBV28
cdr3_nt: TGTGCCACCCCAGGGAGGGAGGATGGCTACACCTTC
cdr3_aa: CATPGREDGYTF

clone_size: medium-sized
cdr3_length: 14
d_call: TRBD2
j_call: TRBJ2-7
v_call: TRBV11-3
cdr3_nt: TGTGCCAGCAGCGAGCTAGCGGGAGACTACGAGCAGTACTTC
cdr3_aa: CASSELAGDYEQYF

clone_size: NA
cdr3_length: 14
d_call: TRBD2
j_call: TRBJ2-7
v_call: TRBV30
cdr3_nt: TGTGCCTGGAGTGATACGACTAGCGGCTACGAGCAGTACTTC
cdr3_aa: CAWSDTTSGYEQYF

clone_size: few
cdr3_length: 16
d_call: NA
j_call: TRBJ1-3
v_call: TRBV15
cdr3_nt: TGTGCCACCAGCAGAGTACCGACGGACCCTTCGACAAACGTATATTTT
cdr3_aa: CATSRVPTDPSTNVYF

clone_size: few
cdr3_length: 13
d_call: NA
j_call: TRBJ1-2
v_call: TRBV18
cdr3_nt: TGTGCCAGCTCACGCGGACCCTTCTATGGCTACACCTTC
cdr3_aa: CASSRGPFYGYTF

clone_size: NA
cdr3_length: 16
d_call: NA
j_call: TRBJ1-2
v_call: TRBV29-1
cdr3_nt: TGCAGCGTTGAACTTAGTCGAGGGTCAAATGGCTATGGCTACACCTTC
cdr3_aa: CSVELSRGSNGYGYTF

clone_size: NA
cdr3_length: 12
d_call: NA
j_call: TRBJ1-5
v_call: TRBV30
cdr3_nt: TGTGCCGGGGGGTATAGCAATCAGCCCCAGCATTTT
cdr3_aa: CAGGYSNQPQHF

clone_size: NA
cdr3_length: 13
d_call: NA
j_call: TRBJ2-7
v_call: TRBV10-2
cdr3_nt: TGCGCCAGCAGGGACAGTTTCTCCTACGAGCAGTACTTC
cdr3_aa: CASRDSFSYEQYF

clone_size: NA
cdr3_length: 12
d_call: NA
j_call: TRBJ1-3
v_call: TRBV6-8
cdr3_nt: TGTGCCAGCAGAGCAGCGGGAGACACCATATATTTT
cdr3_aa: CASRAAGDTIYF

clone_size: few
cdr3_length: 15
d_call: TRBD1
j_call: TRBJ2-5
v_call: TRBV18
cdr3_nt: TGTGCCAGCTCATGGACAGGGGGCTCGCAAGAGACCCAGTACTTC
cdr3_aa: CASSWTGGSQETQYF

clone_size: few
cdr3_length: 12
d_call: NA
j_call: TRBJ1-5
v_call: TRBV19
cdr3_nt: TGTGCCAGTAAGGATTACAATCAGCCCCAGCATTTT
cdr3_aa: CASKDYNQPQHF

clone_size: few
cdr3_length: 14
d_call: NA
j_call: TRBJ1-1
v_call: TRBV6-8
cdr3_nt: TGTGCCAGCAGTTACTCAGGGGTAGGCACTGAAGCTTTCTTT
cdr3_aa: CASSYSGVGTEAFF

clone_size: NA
cdr3_length: 15
d_call: TRBD2
j_call: TRBJ2-5
v_call: TRBV11-3
cdr3_nt: TGTGCCAGCAGCTTGGAGCGGGAGGGCGTGGAGACCCAGTACTTC
cdr3_aa: CASSLEREGVETQYF

clone_size: NA
cdr3_length: 13
d_call: TRBD1
j_call: TRBJ1-5
v_call: TRBV19
cdr3_nt: TGTGCCAGTAGTGCAGACAGGGGAAAGCCCCAGCATTTT
cdr3_aa: CASSADRGKPQHF

clone_size: NA
cdr3_length: 18
d_call: NA
j_call: TRBJ1-5
v_call: TRBV28
cdr3_nt: TGTGCCAGCACCCCCGGGGGGCCATACCCCCTTAGCAATCAGCCCCAGCATTTT
cdr3_aa: CASTPGGPYPLSNQPQHF

clone_size: large
cdr3_length: 13
d_call: NA
j_call: TRBJ2-7
v_call: TRBV9
cdr3_nt: TGTGCCAGCAGCTTTGGGTCCCGCTACGAGCAGTACTTC
cdr3_aa: CASSFGSRYEQYF

clone_size: NA
cdr3_length: 17
d_call: TRBD2
j_call: TRBJ2-1
v_call: TRBV18
cdr3_nt: TGTGCCAGCTCACCACCGCGCGGTAGCGGGAGAAACAATGAGCAGTTCTTC
cdr3_aa: CASSPPRGSGRNNEQFF

clone_size: NA
cdr3_length: 16
d_call: NA
j_call: TRBJ1-4
v_call: TRBV6-8
cdr3_nt: TGTGCCAGCAGGGATCCCGGGGTGTCGGGCTATGAAAAACTGTTTTTT
cdr3_aa: CASRDPGVSGYEKLFF